The source of this T cell receptor beta chain is a study of post-analysis software for immune sequencing data. Overall study context: Patients with relapsing-remitting, secondary progressive and progressive-relapsing multiple sclerosis courses were all represented. The study, taken as a whole, reports: When patients were compared with controls, a handful of TRBV segments were more frequent, TRBV5-6, TRBV5-1 and TRBV20-1 among them. There was significantly lower normalized Chao1 diversity in multiple sclerosis patients than in controls.

The V gene's germline CDR1 is DFQATT and CDR2 SNEGSKA (reference sequence). This CDR3 contains 15 residues. The authors incorporated unique molecular identifiers into the TCR beta cDNA libraries. Input populations of roughly 1 to 11 million T cells gave rise to approximately 480,000 cDNA molecules. TCRdb itself ran the PCR reads through MiXCR, one entry per CDR3 protein. The data show about 430,000 distinct CDR3 sequences, about 40% seen once. This clonotype occurred once. The antigen is unknown. The junction and the germline gene differ at one end; a read error may be behind it. The sequencing sample was made of blood. The chain is built from TRBV20-1 and TRBJ2-7, with 7 bases lining up with TRBD1. The clonotype was recovered from a girl under 10 years old with multiple sclerosis. Here the CDR3 DNA reads TGCAGTGCTGGTCCTCGGACAGGTGAGGCCTACGGGCAGTACTTC. Its translation: CSAGPRTGEAYGQYF.